These T cell receptor beta chains were read from a single sample in a study of blood T cell repertoires in COVID-19. Some clones are missing from TCRdb's copy, which holds only in-frame ones; the method was immunoSEQ multiplex PCR. The sample carries around 450,000 clones, 90% recorded once. The specimen sequenced was PBMCs or T cells enriched from blood (not recorded which). The receptors here all came from a man between 18 and 35 years old who had recovered from COVID-19. Both conserved end residues are part of each CDR3. A D gene is named only where the DNA matches it firmly. Size is omitted from some rows. Given values are once, few, many or a class for expanded clones.

d_call	v_call	j_call	clone_size	cdr3_aa	cdr3_nt
NA	TRBV11-3	TRBJ1-2	once	CASSQQNRDGYTF	TGTGCCAGCAGCCAACAGAACCGAGATGGCTACACCTTC
NA	TRBV12-5	TRBJ1-5	NA	CASTGGESNQPQHF	TGTGCTAGTACGGGCGGGGAGAGCAATCAGCCCCAGCATTTT
TRBD1	TRBV7-9	TRBJ1-2	NA	CASSPWTGGAGGYTF	TGTGCCAGCAGCCCCTGGACAGGGGGCGCGGGTGGCTACACCTTC
TRBD1	TRBV30	TRBJ1-1	NA	CAWGQGARTEAFF	TGTGCCTGGGGACAGGGGGCGAGGACTGAAGCTTTCTTT
NA	TRBV27	TRBJ1-6	NA	CASSLSVGGHSPLHF	TGTGCCAGCAGTTTATCGGTGGGTGGGCATTCACCCCTCCACTTT
TRBD2	TRBV9	TRBJ2-1	NA	CASSGRLGTSFNEQFF	TGTGCCAGCAGCGGGCGGTTGGGGACTAGTTTCAATGAGCAGTTCTTC
NA	TRBV2	TRBJ1-1	once	CATRPRLNTEAFF	TGTGCCACCCGGCCGAGACTTAACACTGAAGCTTTCTTT
NA	TRBV5-1	TRBJ1-2	NA	CASSSLAQHGYTF	TGCGCCAGCAGCTCGCTGGCTCAACATGGCTACACCTTC
TRBD1	TRBV27	TRBJ1-2	NA	CASSFRDRVYNYGYTF	TGTGCCAGCAGCTTTCGGGACAGGGTATACAACTATGGCTACACCTTC
TRBD1	TRBV3-1/TRBV3-2	TRBJ1-2	NA	CASSLRTGNYGYTF	TGTGCCAGCAGCCTCCGGACAGGGAACTATGGCTACACCTTC